This T cell receptor beta chain originates from a study of neurological immune-mediated disorders. The time point was: technical triplicate 2. For the unsorted libraries, 2 million PBMCs stored at -80 C served as input. This clonotype was detected ten times or more. The antigen is not known. The cDNA was synthesized by means of template-switch 5'RACE, which was carried out with 10-nucleotide random UMIs. From the 5' RACE reads, TCRdb called clonotypes with MiXCR, one entry per CDR3 protein. The sample includes around 56,000 distinct CDR3 sequences, less than 25% of them seen just once. Study results and caveats: HTLV-1-associated myelopathy ranked highest for TCR clonal expansion and multiple sclerosis lowest, beneath healthy controls.

The CDR3 is made up of 15 amino acids. Germline-derived CDR1 and CDR2 are ENHRY and SYGVKD. V dropped 2 bases and J dropped 4 bases, with 15 bases sitting between them. Sequenced input: PBMCs. The TCR was taken from a man aged 60 to 75 with HTLV-1-associated myelopathy (HAM/TSP). The V and J genes are TRBV10-3 and TRBJ2-7; unclear D gene. The CDR3 region has the DNA TGTGCCATCAGTGAGGAGACGACGGTGTCATACGAGCAGTACTTC. Protein product: CAISEETTVSYEQYF.